These T cell receptor beta chains were read from a single sample in a study of shared clonotypes between healthy human individuals. Method: immunoSEQ multiplex PCR; TCRdb's copy keeps in-frame clones and lacks some. The sample has a few million clones, approximately 95% seen once. The sample consisted of naive CD4+ T cells from PBMCs. The source of these receptors is a man between 18 and 35 years old in good health. Some clones in this sample may be carry-over from other donors' samples. Both conserved end residues are part of each CDR3.

cdr3_aa j_call v_call
CASSAQGGAGELFF TRBJ2-2 TRBV6-1
CASSPRAGLGGETQYF TRBJ2-5 TRBV7-2
CASRRQGGYEQYF TRBJ2-7 TRBV2
CASSFPYDRTGEQFF TRBJ2-1 TRBV28
CASSESVSGSYGYTF TRBJ1-2 TRBV2
CASSPGRANGEQFF TRBJ2-1 TRBV6-6
CASSLGASGIAGEAGELFF TRBJ2-2 TRBV5-1
CASSGLAGDGAYEQYF TRBJ2-7 TRBV28
CASSLGLSGANVLTF TRBJ2-6 TRBV5-1
CASSPLTGVNTEAFF TRBJ1-1 TRBV5-4
CASSFDSSGNTIYF TRBJ1-3 TRBV5-1
CASSIRRYRVEKLFF TRBJ1-4 TRBV14
CASSLRDRAGQPQHF TRBJ1-5 TRBV7-2
CASSLYEGTSTFSSYTF TRBJ1-2 TRBV7-9
CASSERTGDNEQFF TRBJ2-1 TRBV2
CASSPLAGRNTEAFF TRBJ1-1 TRBV28
CASSDGLAGIGYNEQFF TRBJ2-1 TRBV5-1
CASSFQGHTEAFF TRBJ1-1 TRBV5-1
CASSVLGYAGANVLTF TRBJ2-6 TRBV2
CASSLGQGRGNQPQHF TRBJ1-5 TRBV28
CASSSPVWGNEQFF TRBJ2-1 TRBV5-1
CASSPGLARRRVETQYF TRBJ2-5 TRBV7-8
CASSPRQGSTTEAFF TRBJ1-1 TRBV9
CASSPSGGPYEQYF TRBJ2-7 TRBV6-4
CASSLALNTEAFF TRBJ1-1 TRBV5-1
CSVPTGGKAFF TRBJ1-1 TRBV29-1
CASSPTGGEGGETQYF TRBJ2-5 TRBV5-4
CAWSVGQLQFF TRBJ2-1 TRBV30
CAWGGSRGFAGELFF TRBJ2-2 TRBV30
CASSQDIYGYTF TRBJ1-2 TRBV14
CASSAYGYHTDTQYF TRBJ2-3 TRBV14
CASSARRGDAYNEQFF TRBJ2-1 TRBV7-8
CASSLVLWLAVNTGELFF TRBJ2-2 TRBV28
CASRGFRGPQETQYF TRBJ2-5 TRBV2
CASSPYHVGGPEAFF TRBJ1-1 TRBV6-6
CASTGRAHGTDTQYF TRBJ2-3 TRBV5-1
CASLFSGTGATEAFF TRBJ1-1 TRBV19
CSVEQRLNTEAFF TRBJ1-1 TRBV29-1
CASSQEAYNEQFF TRBJ2-1 TRBV14
CASSLVSTGELFF TRBJ2-2 TRBV5-6
CASSSDHNEQFF TRBJ2-1 TRBV11-2
CASSQPVGRGLQQYF TRBJ2-7 TRBV4-1
CASSSEPDTAYNEQFF TRBJ2-1 TRBV11-2
CASSPGMTETQYF TRBJ2-5 TRBV5-1
CASSLTRGTEAFF TRBJ1-1 TRBV14
CASRSTVGEGGYTF TRBJ1-2 TRBV5-1
CASSFLRGIGELFF TRBJ2-2 TRBV5-1
CASSVQVQYEQYF TRBJ2-7 TRBV6-1
CSVEDPGQGGETQYF TRBJ2-5 TRBV29-1
CAWSSRSQRYSRSYNEQFF TRBJ2-1 TRBV30